This note documents a single TCR beta chain sequence. Its antigen is undetermined. PCR amplification relied on 60 Vbeta primers (plus 13 Jbeta primers). The table came from immunoSEQ multiplex PCR; TCRdb's copy has only in-frame clones and leaves some out. The table includes about 120,000 clones, 75% to 85% detected once. CDR3 length: 13 residues. The ends were cut back, 4 bases at V and 1 base at J, with 8 bases in the middle. The V gene's germline CDR1 is SNHLY and CDR2 FYNNEI. This entry belongs to a study of cytomegalovirus exposure and HLA in healthy donors. Study-level findings and limits: A few chains tied to CMV proved CMV antigen-specific in vitro.

Input material: PBMCs. The rearrangement links TRBV2 to TRBJ2-7; unclear D gene. The source of this sequence is a female donor in good health and CMV-seropositive. The CDR3 loop reads CASSVEPSYEQYF. The CDR3 nucleotides read TGTGCCAGCAGTGTTGAGCCTTCCTACGAGCAGTACTTC.